These 22 T cell receptor beta chains were sequenced from one sample in a study of CD8 T cells in ankylosing spondylitis. The study's findings and limits: A motif of roughly 8 highly homologous TCR beta variants was seen as apparently characteristic of ankylosing spondylitis blood.

TCRdb fed the 5' RACE reads into MiXCR, producing one record per CDR3 protein. The sample has 200,000 to 250,000 distinct CDR3 sequences; 18% are singletons. The antigens for these receptors are not known. Sequencing used blood, either unsorted or a sorted T cell fraction (not recorded which). These receptors originate from a male donor with ankylosing spondylitis.

The CDR3 spells CASSLIRGDTQYF. The CDR3 nucleotides read TGTGCCAGCAGCTTAATTCGCGGAGATACGCAGTATTTT. The V gene is TRBV7-8, the J gene TRBJ2-3; D is uncertain. The CDR3 extends over 13 amino acids. The germline gives CDR1 SGHVS, CDR2 FQNEAQ. The V end was cut by 2 bases, the J end by 5 bases, with 8 bases between.

The chain links TRBV4-1 to TRBJ1-2; D is ambiguous. This CDR3 is built from 13 residues. V lost 1 base and J lost 1, with 4 bases in between. In germline, CDR1 is MGHRA, CDR2 YSYEKL. The CDR3 bases are TGCGCCAGCAGCCAAGGGGATAACTATGGCTACACCTTC. Translated, it gives CASSQGDNYGYTF.

The rearrangement uses TRBV5-1 and TRBJ1-5; D is possibly TRBD1 (6 bases). The germline V gene has CDR1 SGHRS and CDR2 YFSETQ. The ends were cut back, 9 bases at V and 6 bases at J, with 19 bases in the middle. This CDR3 comprises 14 residues. CDR3 amino acids: CATRASQGPQPQHF. The CDR3 DNA reads TGCGCCACCAGGGCATCGCAGGGGCCTCAGCCCCAGCATTTT.

The chain combines TRBV29-1 with TRBJ1-2; 7 positions agree with TRBD1. V dropped 3 bases and J dropped 1; count of bases not matched to a gene: 8. Per germline, CDR1 SQVTM and CDR2 ANQGSEA. The CDR3 runs to 15 residues. The CDR3 spells CSVDPWDRINYGYTF. The DNA for the CDR3 is TGCAGCGTTGACCCCTGGGACAGAATTAACTATGGCTACACCTTC.

This clonotype was observed a few times. The chain links TRBV12-3 or TRBV12-4 to TRBJ2-4, with D hard to call. The ends were cut back, 7 bases at V and 0 bases at J, with 10 bases in the middle. The length of the CDR3 is 14 residues. In nucleotides, the CDR3 is TGTGCCAGCACAGGCCAGGTAGCCAAAAACATTCAGTACTTC. Protein product: CASTGQVAKNIQYF.

This clonotype was detected only once. The gene calls are TRBV12-3 or TRBV12-4 and TRBJ1-2; 9 positions match TRBD1. The V gene end was trimmed by 5 bases and the J gene end by 0 bases; junction bases not matched to a gene: 13. The CDR3 runs to 18 residues. The CDR3 region is CASSPTGTGYGSNYGYTF. CDR3 bases: TGTGCCAGCAGTCCCACCGGGACAGGGTACGGGTCTAACTATGGCTACACCTTC.

This clonotype was counted only a few times. The chain combines TRBV19 with TRBJ1-1, with a tentative D call TRBD1 (5 bases). The CDR3 is 12 amino acids. V dropped 7 bases and J dropped 1 base, with 7 bases sitting between them. CDR1 is LNHDA, CDR2 SQIVND, per germline (reference sequence). The CDR3 reads CASTTGNTEAFF. CDR3 sequence (DNA): TGTGCCAGTACAACAGGGAACACTGAAGCTTTCTTT.

This sequence joins TRBV20-1 and TRBJ2-7; D gene uncertain. The germline gives CDR1 DFQATT, CDR2 SNEGSKA (reference sequence). V was clipped by 3 bases and J by 4 bases, with 13 bases between them. The CDR3 extends over 13 amino acids. The CDR3 DNA reads as TGCAGTGCTAGGAGTAGTTCTGGTTACGAGCAGTACTTC. This gives the protein CSARSSSGYEQYF.

This clonotype turned up a few times. V and J are TRBV5-6 and TRBJ1-2; D is unresolved. This CDR3 has 13 residues. Per the germline V gene, CDR1 is SGHDT and CDR2 is YYEEEE. Deletions cut 1 base from V and 2 bases from J, with 6 bases between. The CDR3: CASSLLGNYGYTF. DNA of the CDR3: TGTGCCAGCAGCTTGCTCGGGAACTATGGCTACACCTTC. Drawing the rest from reference TRBV5-6 and TRBJ1-2, the complete variable domain is DAGVTQSPTHLIKTRGQQVTLRCSPKSGHDTVSWYQQALGQGPQFIFQYYEEEERQRGNFPDRFSGHQFPNYSSELNVNALLLGDSALYLCASSLLGNYGYTFGSGTRLTVV.

This clonotype has more than one count but fewer than ten. The rearrangement links TRBV6-1 to TRBJ2-3; 8 bases align to TRBD1. This CDR3 has 15 amino acids. CDR1 is MNHNS and CDR2 is SASEGT in the germline V gene. With V trimmed by 4 bases and J by 2 bases, 5 bases remained unmatched. The CDR3 DNA sequence: TGTGCCAGCAGTGCGCGGGACAGGACCACAGATACGCAGTATTTT. Protein sequence: CASSARDRTTDTQYF.

This clonotype came up a few times. V is TRBV12-3 or TRBV12-4 and J is TRBJ2-2; possible D gene TRBD2, 6 bases. V lost 8 bases to trimming and J lost 5 bases, with 18 bases between them. The CDR3 totals 15 residues. The chain's CDR3 is CASLLRRAGTGELFF. The CDR3 region has the DNA TGTGCCAGCCTCTTGCGGAGGGCGGGGACCGGGGAGCTGTTTTTT.

This clonotype was recorded a few times. The chain carries TRBV19 and TRBJ2-2; no firm D call. This CDR3 contains 15 residues. Deletions cut 3 bases from V and 7 bases from J, with 15 bases between. Germline-derived CDR1 and CDR2 are LNHDA and SQIVND (reference sequence). CDR3 DNA sequence: TGTGCCAGTAGTATTCTACTAAGTTTGGGCGGGGAGCTGTTTTTT. Translated: CASSILLSLGGELFF.

J is TRBJ2-2 and V is TRBV29-1; D perhaps matches TRBD2 (5 bases). CDR3 length: 15 residues. Germline V gene sequence: CDR1 SQVTM, CDR2 ANQGSEA. Trimming pared 2 bases from V and 5 bases from J, leaving 15 bases between. The DNA for the CDR3 is TGCAGCGTTGAAAGTGGCGAGGGTAGGACCGGGGAGCTGTTTTTT. This translates into CSVESGEGRTGELFF.

The chain joins TRBV7-2 to TRBJ2-7; 7 positions agree with TRBD1. The CDR3 covers 13 residues. V was clipped by 5 bases and J by 5 bases; unmatched bases: 6. The germline CDR1 and CDR2 sequences are SGHTA and FQGNSA. The CDR3 DNA reads TGTGCCAGCAGCCCGCCGACAGGGAACGAGCAGTACTTC. Translation: CASSPPTGNEQYF.

This clonotype appeared a few times. The V gene is TRBV20-1, the J gene TRBJ2-2; 10 nucleotides line up with TRBD1. In germline, CDR1 is DFQATT, CDR2 SNEGSKA (reference sequence). The CDR3 runs 15 residues. The J segment lost 3 bases and the V segment lost 2 bases, leaving 3 bases of the junction unmatched. DNA of the CDR3: TGCAGTGCTAGATCCGGGACAGGGGACACCGGGGAGCTGTTTTTT. Translation: CSARSGTGDTGELFF.

The chain employs TRBV6-5 and TRBJ1-2; D is unresolved. Germline V CDR1 and CDR2: MNHEY, SVGAGI. The CDR3 is 14 amino acids. V lost 0 bases and J 6 bases, leaving 11 bases between the germline ends. The CDR3 here is CASSYSYTRNGYTF. CDR3 nucleotides: TGTGCCAGCAGTTACTCCTACACGAGGAATGGCTACACCTTC.

The chain carries TRBV4-3 and TRBJ2-3; tentatively, D is TRBD2 (5 bases). CDR3 length: 15 amino acids. CDR1 and CDR2 from the germline V gene are LGHNA and YSLEER. Deletions cut 3 bases from V and 5 bases from J, with 15 bases between. The CDR3 spells CASSQERPNGDTQYF. In DNA, the CDR3 is TGCGCCAGCAGCCAGGAGCGGCCAAACGGAGATACGCAGTATTTT.

The chain carries TRBV27 and TRBJ1-1; D uncertain. The CDR3 runs 15 residues. Per the germline V gene, CDR1 is MNHEY and CDR2 is SMNVEV (reference sequence). V was shortened by 0 bases and J by 1 base, with 9 bases between the two germline ends. CDR3 protein: CASSLSLEGNTEAFF. Written as DNA, the CDR3 is TGTGCCAGCAGTTTATCGTTAGAGGGGAACACTGAAGCTTTCTTT.

V and J are TRBV27 and TRBJ2-5; 7 nucleotides align to TRBD1. The CDR3 contains 14 residues. V was pared by 6 bases and J by 1 base, with 5 bases of the junction left unmatched. In germline, CDR1 is MNHEY, CDR2 SMNVEV (reference sequence). The CDR3: CASSLQGPQETQYF. The CDR3 nucleotides are TGTGCCAGCAGCCTACAGGGGCCCCAAGAGACCCAGTACTTC.

V is TRBV5-6 and J is TRBJ2-3; 9 bases agree with TRBD2. The germline V gene has CDR1 SGHDT and CDR2 YYEEEE. After removal of 4 bases from V and 4 bases from J, the junction contained 10 bases not matched to a gene. The CDR3 is 16 amino acids. Here the CDR3 DNA reads TGTGCCAGCAGCCTTCTTAGCGGGAGTTTTGCAGATACGCAGTATTTT. Translated: CASSLLSGSFADTQYF.

The chain carries TRBV9 and TRBJ2-3; 7 bases agree with TRBD2. This CDR3 is built from 15 residues. V lost 0 bases and J lost 4; bases outside the gene matches: 5. Germline CDR1 reads SGDLS; CDR2 reads YYNGEE. CDR3 nucleotides: TGTGCCAGCAGCGTAGATGCGGGAGAGGCAGATACGCAGTATTTT. Its translation: CASSVDAGEADTQYF.

This chain links TRBV13 with TRBJ2-7, with a weak D call TRBD1 (6 bases). The V end was cut by 5 bases, the J end by 4 bases, with 15 bases between. The CDR3 has 14 residues. Germline V CDR1 and CDR2: PRHDT, FYEKMQ (reference sequence). CDR3 in amino acids: CASSARDKRYEQYF. CDR3 nucleotides: TGTGCCAGCAGCGCCAGGGACAAGCGGTACGAGCAGTACTTC.